This T cell receptor (beta chain) was recorded in a study of shared clonotypes between healthy human individuals. The CD4+ fraction was divided into a CD45RA+ naive subset and a CD45RA-negative memory subset. TCRdb keeps only in-frame clones here, not all; method: immunoSEQ multiplex PCR. This table holds fewer than 2.5 million clones, more than 85% found once. Trimming removed 5 bases from V and 8 bases from J; junction bases left unmatched: 3. This CDR3 has 12 amino acids. The V gene's germline CDR1 is SGHAT and CDR2 FQNNGV. The receptor was derived from a man between 18 and 29 years old in good health. Some clones in this sample may be carry-over from other donors' samples. The rearrangement uses TRBV11-2 and TRBJ2-3, with TRBD1 matching 8 bases. Sequencing input: naive CD4+ T cells from PBMCs. The sample's subset: CD45RA+ positively selected. The CDR3 is CASSRQGTTQYF. CDR3 DNA: TGTGCCAGCAGCAGACAGGGGACTACGCAGTATTTT.